The clone carrying this T cell receptor (beta chain) was counted once. Per the study methods: Researchers report that nucleated cell counts were estimated from reference gene primer amplification. Sequenced by immunoSEQ multiplex PCR; TCRdb stores in-frame clones only, minus some. The DNA gave D and trimming, while V, J and clone size come from that table. The data show tens of thousands of clones, 89% seen once. The record originates from a study of blood T cell repertoires in COVID-19. Study-level information: The United States, Italy and Spain provided the acute and convalescent COVID-19 samples.

The V gene's germline CDR1 is SGHRS and CDR2 YFSETQ. The CDR3 is 14 amino acids. V gave up 5 bases and J gave up 4 bases, with 10 bases separating them. The specimen sequenced was peripheral blood. The V gene is TRBV5-1, the J gene TRBJ1-6, with D uncertain. The source is a man in his fifties or sixties with active COVID-19. CDR3 in amino acids: CASSLDKYNSPLHF. CDR3 sequence (DNA): TGCGCCAGCAGTTTAGACAAGTATAATTCACCCCTCCACTTT.